These 18 T cell receptor beta chains were sequenced from one sample in a study of T cells in Graves' hyperthyroidism and ophthalmopathy. The TCR beta CDR3 regions underwent amplification using RNA transcripts as the source. HTBI primers were the set used in a first-round RT-PCR of the TCR CDR3. In TCRdb, the multiplex PCR reads were re-called with MiXCR into one record per CDR3 protein. This sample has hundreds of thousands of distinct CDR3 sequences; more than 15% occur once, and the top ten carry roughly 3.5%. The sequenced sample consisted of blood. The receptors stem from a woman in her thirties or forties with Graves' ophthalmopathy.

This clonotype has a count of ten or more. The gene calls are TRBV27 and TRBJ2-1, with 8 nucleotides matching TRBD2. The CDR3 runs 20 residues. From germline, CDR1 is MNHEY and CDR2 SMNVEV (reference sequence). Losses at the gene ends were 4 bases for V and 4 bases for J; bases not matched to a gene: 21. In DNA, the CDR3 is TGTGCCAGCAGTTCTGAATTCCTTCGCTATACTAGCGGAAAGTACAATGAGCAGTTCTTC. Protein sequence: CASSSEFLRYTSGKYNEQFF.

The chain combines TRBV6-5 with TRBJ2-5; D is uncertain. With 2 bases removed from V and 3 bases from J, the gap between germline ends came to 10 bases. The CDR3 has 14 residues. Per germline, CDR1 MNHEY and CDR2 SVGAGI. The CDR3 loop is CASSYEGSEETQYF. The DNA for the CDR3 is TGTGCCAGCAGTTACGAAGGGTCCGAAGAGACCCAGTACTTC.

CDR3 loop: CASSLGNEKLFF. CDR3 coding DNA: TGTGCCAGCAGCTTGGGTAATGAAAAACTGTTTTTT. The chain employs TRBV5-4 and TRBJ1-4; D uncertain. The V end was cut by 0 bases, the J end by 4 bases, with 1 base between. This CDR3 has 12 amino acids. Germline CDR1 and CDR2: SGHNT and YYREEE (reference sequence).

This clonotype was seen more than once but under ten times. The chain joins TRBV24-1 to TRBJ2-1; D possibly uses TRBD1 or TRBD2 (6 bases each). The germline gives CDR1 KGHDR, CDR2 SFDVKD. This CDR3 is built from 13 residues. V was clipped by 5 bases and J by 8 bases, with 12 bases between them. CDR3 amino acids: CATSGGGMDEQFF. The CDR3 DNA follows: TGTGCCACCAGTGGAGGGGGGATGGATGAGCAGTTCTTC.

This clonotype has a count of ten or more. The rearrangement links TRBV6-1 to TRBJ2-7; a weak D match, TRBD2 (5 bases). Germline V gives CDR1 MNHNS, CDR2 SASEGT. The CDR3 is 16 amino acids. The V and J ends lost 5 bases and 5 bases respectively, with 22 bases between them. CDR3 nucleotide sequence: TGTGCCAGCAGTTCCGTCCCGGGCCCAGCGGCGGACGAGCAGTACTTC. Amino acid sequence: CASSSVPGPAADEQYF.

The chain couples TRBV4-1 to TRBJ2-3, with 9 nucleotides matching TRBD2. V was clipped by 1 base and J by 3 bases; unmatched bases: 2. From germline, CDR1 is MGHRA and CDR2 YSYEKL. The CDR3 has 15 residues. The CDR3 loop is CASSQVGLATDTQYF. The CDR3 nucleotides are TGCGCCAGCAGCCAAGTGGGACTAGCAACAGATACGCAGTATTTT.

This chain uses TRBV6-2 or TRBV6-3 with TRBJ1-3; tentative D call: TRBD1 (5 bases). The CDR3 covers 16 residues. V was trimmed by 2 bases and J by 4 bases, leaving 15 bases between them. Germline V CDR1 and CDR2: MNHEY, SVGEGT. This chain's CDR3 is CASSYGPGTGGNTIYF. CDR3 DNA: TGTGCCAGCAGTTACGGACCAGGGACGGGAGGAAACACCATATATTTT.

The chain carries TRBV7-9 and TRBJ2-7; TRBD1 agrees at 9 bases. The CDR3 has 14 residues. The junction had 9 bases not matched to a gene; V was cut back by 7 bases and J by 5 bases. Germline V gives CDR1 SEHNR, CDR2 FQNEAQ (reference sequence). The chain's CDR3 is CASTSGQGNHEQYF. As DNA, the CDR3 is TGTGCCAGCACCTCGGGACAGGGTAACCACGAGCAGTACTTC.

This clonotype was observed many times. V is TRBV27 and J is TRBJ2-3; D is possibly TRBD2 (6 bases). CDR3 size: 15 residues. V was shortened by 4 bases and J by 3 bases, with 14 bases between the two germline ends. The germline CDR1 and CDR2 sequences are MNHEY and SMNVEV (reference sequence). CDR3 residues: CASSSLAFETDTQYF. Written as DNA, the CDR3 is TGTGCCAGCAGTTCTCTAGCGTTTGAGACAGATACGCAGTATTTT.

This clonotype was observed a handful of times. This chain links TRBV5-6 with TRBJ1-3, with a possible D match to TRBD1 (6 bases). Trimming pared 4 bases from V and 0 bases from J, leaving 11 bases between. Germline values: CDR1 SGHDT, CDR2 YYEEEE. The CDR3 has 15 residues. The DNA for the CDR3 is TGTGCCAGCAGCATAGGGGGGAACTCTGGAAACACCATATATTTT. Its translation is CASSIGGNSGNTIYF.

This clonotype has a count of ten or more. The gene calls are TRBV11-2 and TRBJ2-5; 9 bases are shared with TRBD1. J was trimmed by 1 base and V by 4 bases; bases with no gene match: 10. This CDR3 comprises 17 residues. Germline V gene sequence: CDR1 SGHAT, CDR2 FQNNGV. CDR3: CASSSLPGQGIQETQYF. The CDR3 DNA reads as TGTGCCAGCAGCTCTCTACCGGGACAGGGAATCCAAGAGACCCAGTACTTC.

Only a few counts were recorded for this clonotype. The V call is TRBV19, the J call TRBJ1-2, with a possible D match to TRBD1 (5 bases). The CDR3 spans 17 residues. CDR1 and CDR2 (germline): LNHDA, SQIVND (reference sequence). Trimming shortened V by 3 bases and J by 3 bases, and 20 bases separated the two germline ends. The CDR3 nucleotides are TGTGCCAGTAGTATCCTATCCGCAGGGAAACCCGACTATGGCTACACCTTC. Amino acid sequence: CASSILSAGKPDYGYTF.

The chain links TRBV5-1 to TRBJ2-7; D may be TRBD2 (6 bases). Germline CDR1 SGHRS, CDR2 YFSETQ. This CDR3 is built from 14 residues. V shed 4 bases and J shed 0 bases, with 11 bases lying between them. The CDR3 reads CASSLGLDSYEQYF. In nucleotides, the CDR3 is TGCGCCAGCAGCCTGGGACTGGACTCCTACGAGCAGTACTTC.

Many counts were recorded for this clonotype. The rearrangement uses TRBV20-1 and TRBJ2-7, with D uncertain. Trimming removed 7 bases at V and 0 bases at J, with 10 bases between. CDR1 DFQATT and CDR2 SNEGSKA come from the germline V gene (reference sequence). The CDR3 extends over 12 amino acids. CDR3 DNA: TGCAGTGGCAGCGCGAGCTCCTACGAGCAGTACTTC. This encodes CSGSASSYEQYF.

This clonotype has a handful of counts. CDR3 DNA: TGTGCCAGCAGCGTTAGCGGGGGGACCCAAGAGACCCAGTACTTC. This codes for CASSVSGGTQETQYF. The chain is built from TRBV7-3 and TRBJ2-5; 10 bases fit TRBD2. V trimming: 5 bases; J trimming: 1 base; junction bases outside the gene matches: 4. The germline gives CDR1 SGHTA, CDR2 FQGTGA. The CDR3 is made up of 15 amino acids.

This clonotype was seen once. The chain links TRBV5-1 to TRBJ2-6, with a weak D call TRBD1 (6 bases). V gave up 0 bases and J gave up 0 bases, with 13 bases separating them. Germline V gene lookup returns CDR1 SGHRS and CDR2 YFSETQ. This CDR3 contains 18 residues. CDR3 sequence: CASSLDDRLISGANVLTF. CDR3 nucleotides: TGCGCCAGCAGCTTGGATGACAGGCTGATCTCTGGGGCCAACGTCCTGACTTTC.

This clonotype was detected ten times or more. The chain combines TRBV12-3 or TRBV12-4 with TRBJ2-1; TRBD2 matches at 11 bases. The CDR3 consists of 14 residues. Germline trimming cut 6 bases from V and 6 bases from J; bases unmatched to any gene: 4. CDR3 bases: TGTGCCAGCAGGAATAGCGGGAGGGCCAATGAGCAGTTCTTC. This encodes CASRNSGRANEQFF.

This clonotype has a handful of counts. The genes are TRBV12-3 or TRBV12-4 and TRBJ2-1, with 12 bases lining up with TRBD2. The CDR3 is made up of 14 amino acids. V gave up 6 bases and J gave up 7 bases; unmatched junction bases: 4. The CDR3 loop is CASSYTSGRNEQFF. The CDR3 DNA sequence: TGTGCCAGCAGCTATACTAGCGGGAGGAATGAGCAGTTCTTC.